This T cell receptor (beta chain) was observed in a study of early T cells in non-severe SARS-CoV-2 infection. Study-wide background: Unpaired chains resulted from sequencing bulk RNA of unsorted whole blood.

V was clipped by 6 bases and J by 0 bases, with 11 bases between them. The length of the CDR3 is 14 residues. The germline gives CDR1 MNHEY, CDR2 SMNVEV (reference sequence). Only a few counts were recorded for this clonotype. As yet, its antigen is unknown. MiXCR, run by TCRdb on the 5' RACE reads, gives a single entry per CDR3 protein. Of around 50,000 distinct CDR3 sequences listed, around 9.1% are singletons. Findings and limits, study-wide: VDJdb matches were skewed toward anti-spike CD8 T cell responses.

The sequencing sample was made of whole blood. The V gene is TRBV27, the J gene TRBJ1-2, with unresolved D. The receptor was isolated from an adult who was a healthcare worker with PCR-confirmed SARS-CoV-2 infection or an uninfected control (not recorded which). Here the CDR3 reads CASRYSGANYGYTF. CDR3 in DNA: TGTGCCAGCAGATATTCCGGAGCTAACTATGGCTACACCTTC.